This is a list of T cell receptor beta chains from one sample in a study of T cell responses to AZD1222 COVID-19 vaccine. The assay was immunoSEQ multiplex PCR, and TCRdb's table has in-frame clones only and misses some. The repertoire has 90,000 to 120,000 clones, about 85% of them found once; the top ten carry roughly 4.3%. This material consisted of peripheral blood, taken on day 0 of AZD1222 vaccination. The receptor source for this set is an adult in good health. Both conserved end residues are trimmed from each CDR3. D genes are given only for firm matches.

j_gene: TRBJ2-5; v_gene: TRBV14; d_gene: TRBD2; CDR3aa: ASSRLAGGSETQY
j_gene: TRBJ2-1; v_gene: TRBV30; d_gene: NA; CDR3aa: AWSLDSLSSYNEQF
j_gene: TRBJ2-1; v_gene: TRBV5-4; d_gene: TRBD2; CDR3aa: ASSPTGGSYNEQF
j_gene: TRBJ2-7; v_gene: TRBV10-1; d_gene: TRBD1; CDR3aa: ASSETETGYGVYEQY
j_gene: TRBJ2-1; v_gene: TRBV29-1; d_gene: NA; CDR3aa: SVEWRNGGEQF
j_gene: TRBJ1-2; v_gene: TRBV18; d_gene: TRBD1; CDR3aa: ASSPTGFNGYT
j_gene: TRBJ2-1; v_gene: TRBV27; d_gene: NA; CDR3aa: ASLWYNEQF
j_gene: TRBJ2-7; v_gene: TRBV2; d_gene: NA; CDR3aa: ALKQGRNYEQY
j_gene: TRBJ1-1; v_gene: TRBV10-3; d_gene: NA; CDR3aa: AISAVDTEAF
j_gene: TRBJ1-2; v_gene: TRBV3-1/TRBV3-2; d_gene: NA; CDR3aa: ASSQETRGGYT
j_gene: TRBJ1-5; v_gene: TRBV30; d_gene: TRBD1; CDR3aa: AWAPGTVHNQPQH
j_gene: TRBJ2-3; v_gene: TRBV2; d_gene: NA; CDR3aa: ASSATGSGADTQY
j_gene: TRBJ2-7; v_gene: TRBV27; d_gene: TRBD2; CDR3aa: ASSLSPPGLAGGEQY
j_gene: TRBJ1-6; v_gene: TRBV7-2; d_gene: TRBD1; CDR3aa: ASSSNRGSGFNNSPLH
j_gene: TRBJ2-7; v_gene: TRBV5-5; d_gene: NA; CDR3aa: ASSLLPTGGSSYEQY
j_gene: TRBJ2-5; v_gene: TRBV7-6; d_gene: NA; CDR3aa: ASSMGAGLETQY
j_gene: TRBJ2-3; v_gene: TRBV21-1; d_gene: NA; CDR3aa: ASSKVGGEDTQY
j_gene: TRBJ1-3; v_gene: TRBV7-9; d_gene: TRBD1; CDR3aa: ASSFSTGEGTIY
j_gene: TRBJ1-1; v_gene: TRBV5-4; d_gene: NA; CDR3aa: ASSLVGGQTEAF
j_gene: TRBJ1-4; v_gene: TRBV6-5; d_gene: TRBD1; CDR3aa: ASSGQGLLEKLF
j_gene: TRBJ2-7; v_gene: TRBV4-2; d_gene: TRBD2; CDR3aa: ASSQVAGLLYEQY
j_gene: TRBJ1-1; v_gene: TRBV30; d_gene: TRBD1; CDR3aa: AWMDRVGTEAF
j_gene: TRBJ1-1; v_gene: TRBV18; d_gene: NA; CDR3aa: ASSPPNTLSGSEAF
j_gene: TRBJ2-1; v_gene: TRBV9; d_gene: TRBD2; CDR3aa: ASSVGTTPYNEQF
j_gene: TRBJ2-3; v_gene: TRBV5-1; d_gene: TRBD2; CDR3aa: ASRGVLASDTQY
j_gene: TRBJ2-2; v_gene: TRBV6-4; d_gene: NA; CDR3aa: ASSLEATGELF
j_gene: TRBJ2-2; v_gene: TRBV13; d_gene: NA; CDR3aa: ASSIPGSGELF
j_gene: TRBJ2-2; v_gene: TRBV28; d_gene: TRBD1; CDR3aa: ASSLGTDTGELF
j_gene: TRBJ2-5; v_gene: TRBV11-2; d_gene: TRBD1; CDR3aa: ASSLDPGQGGTETQY
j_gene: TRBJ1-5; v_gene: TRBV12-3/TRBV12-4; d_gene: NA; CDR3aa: ASSLSGQGPQH
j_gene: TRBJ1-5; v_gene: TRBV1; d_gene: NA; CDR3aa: TSSQERGQGQPQH
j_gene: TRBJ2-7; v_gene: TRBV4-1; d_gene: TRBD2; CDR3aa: ASSQPLAVPYEQY
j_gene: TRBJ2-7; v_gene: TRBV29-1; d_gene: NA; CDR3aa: SVEKSGNSYEQY
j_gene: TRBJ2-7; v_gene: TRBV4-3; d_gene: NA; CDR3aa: ASSQVDGGFYEQY
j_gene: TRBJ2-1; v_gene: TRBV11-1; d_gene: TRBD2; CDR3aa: ASSLELAGYNEQF
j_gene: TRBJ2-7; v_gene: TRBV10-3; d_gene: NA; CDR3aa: AISVKGDEQY
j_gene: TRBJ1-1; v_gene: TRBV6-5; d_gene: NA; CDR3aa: ASSPILDQTLMAF
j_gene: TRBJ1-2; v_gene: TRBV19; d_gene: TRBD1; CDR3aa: ASSIGDRAYGYT
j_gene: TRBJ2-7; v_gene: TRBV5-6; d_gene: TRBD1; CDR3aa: ASSNPQGDTRYEQY
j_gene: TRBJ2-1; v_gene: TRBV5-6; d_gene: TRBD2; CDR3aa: ASSGPTSGGPEQF
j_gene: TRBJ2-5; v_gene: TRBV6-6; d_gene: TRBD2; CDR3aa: ASSGLAGALETQY
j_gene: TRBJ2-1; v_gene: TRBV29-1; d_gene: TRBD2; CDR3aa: STSGTSGGNEQF
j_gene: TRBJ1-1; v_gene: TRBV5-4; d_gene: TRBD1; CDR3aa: ASSRYRGGDTEAF
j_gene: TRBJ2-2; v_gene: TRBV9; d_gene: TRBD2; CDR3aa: ASSPVGSSGGTGELF
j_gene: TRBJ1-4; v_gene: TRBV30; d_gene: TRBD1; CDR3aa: AWSDLRQGYEKLF
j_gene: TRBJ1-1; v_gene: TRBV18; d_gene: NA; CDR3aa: ASSPVGADTEAF
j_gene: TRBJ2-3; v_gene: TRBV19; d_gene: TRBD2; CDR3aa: ASSKIAGEGTDTQY
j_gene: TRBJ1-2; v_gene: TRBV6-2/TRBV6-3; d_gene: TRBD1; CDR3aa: ASSNPLGQGSGGYT
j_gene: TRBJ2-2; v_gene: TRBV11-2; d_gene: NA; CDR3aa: ASRRLAHHTGELF